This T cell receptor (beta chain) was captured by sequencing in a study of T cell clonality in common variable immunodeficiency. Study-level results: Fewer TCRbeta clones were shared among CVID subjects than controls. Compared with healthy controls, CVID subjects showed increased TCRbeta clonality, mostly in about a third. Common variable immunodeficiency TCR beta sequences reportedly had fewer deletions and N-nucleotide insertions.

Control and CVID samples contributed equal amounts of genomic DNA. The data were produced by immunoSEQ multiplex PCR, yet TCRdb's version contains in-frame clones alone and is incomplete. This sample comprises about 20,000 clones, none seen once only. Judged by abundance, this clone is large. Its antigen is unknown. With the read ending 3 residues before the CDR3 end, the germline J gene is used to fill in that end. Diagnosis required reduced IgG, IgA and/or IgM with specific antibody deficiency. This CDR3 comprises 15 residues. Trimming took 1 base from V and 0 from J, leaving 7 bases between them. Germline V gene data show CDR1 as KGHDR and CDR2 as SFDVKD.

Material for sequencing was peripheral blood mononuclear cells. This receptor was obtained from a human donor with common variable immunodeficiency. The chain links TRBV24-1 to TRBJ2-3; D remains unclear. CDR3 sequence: CATSDLGGSTDTQYF. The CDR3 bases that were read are TGTGCCACCAGTGATTTAGGCGGTAGCACAGATACG.